Shown below are 30 T cell receptor beta chains from a single sample sequenced in a study of blood T cell repertoires in COVID-19. TCRdb keeps only in-frame clones here, not all; method: immunoSEQ multiplex PCR. Of approximately 250,000 clones listed, approximately 86% are singletons. Sequenced material: peripheral blood. All receptors come from an older woman who had recovered from COVID-19.

This chain joins TRBV6-4 and TRBJ2-1; tentative D call: TRBD2 (6 bases). CDR1 MRHNA and CDR2 SNTAGT come from the germline V gene. V was trimmed by 4 bases and J by 0 bases, leaving 10 bases between them. The CDR3 sequence is 15 residues long. The CDR3 is CASSASAYSYNEQFF. The CDR3 DNA is TGTGCCAGCAGTGCTAGCGCCTACTCCTACAATGAGCAGTTCTTC.

The chain is built from TRBV9 and TRBJ2-1; TRBD2 is a possible D gene (6 bases). Germline values: CDR1 SGDLS, CDR2 YYNGEE. With 4 bases removed from V and 12 bases from J, the gap between germline ends came to 20 bases. This CDR3 contains 14 residues. CDR3 sequence reads: CASSPGGGMLGQFF. Written as DNA, the CDR3 is TGTGCCAGCAGCCCCGGGGGAGGAATGTTAGGGCAGTTCTTC.

The V call is TRBV11-2, the J call TRBJ2-5; TRBD1 matches at 7 bases. CDR3 length: 15 residues. The junction had 8 bases not matched to a gene; V was cut back by 1 base and J by 6 bases. The V gene's germline CDR1 is SGHAT and CDR2 FQNNGV. Here the CDR3 DNA reads TGTGCCAGCAGCTTAGCTCGACAGGGTCTGAAGACCCAGTACTTC. Translating it yields CASSLARQGLKTQYF.

This clone is a singleton in its sample. The V and J genes are TRBV4-2 and TRBJ2-7, with D tentatively TRBD1 (6 bases). The CDR3 is 15 amino acids. CDR1 is LGHNA, CDR2 YNFKEQ, per germline. Trimming pared 0 bases from V and 4 bases from J, leaving 13 bases between. CDR3 in amino acids: CASSQDWAGEYEQYF. CDR3 DNA sequence: TGTGCCAGCAGCCAAGATTGGGCAGGGGAATACGAGCAGTACTTC.

The chain uses TRBV4-1 and TRBJ1-6, with D uncertain. CDR1 and CDR2 (germline): MGHRA, YSYEKL. Trimming took off 2 bases at V and 8 bases at J, with 19 bases between the two ends. The CDR3 length is 17 residues. CDR3 loop: CASSQFWDRGSDSPLHF. The CDR3 DNA sequence: TGCGCCAGCAGCCAATTCTGGGATCGGGGAAGTGATTCACCCCTCCACTTT.

This clone showed up just a few times. V is TRBV7-9 and J is TRBJ2-7; D possibly corresponds to TRBD2 (5 bases). The CDR3 loop spans 13 amino acids. Germline-derived CDR1 and CDR2 are SEHNR and FQNEAQ (reference sequence). Trimming left V 1 base short and J 7 bases short, with 11 bases between. The CDR3 bases are TGTGCCAGCAGCTTAGGAGGACTCGAAGAGCAGTACTTC. It translates to CASSLGGLEEQYF.

The chain carries TRBV5-1 and TRBJ1-2, with no clear D. The germline V gene has CDR1 SGHRS and CDR2 YFSETQ. V lost 0 bases to trimming and J lost 4 bases, with 19 bases between them. This CDR3 has 17 residues. CDR3 sequence (DNA): TGCGCCAGCAGCTTGGCCGCGGCAGAAGCGCGGGGCTATGGCTACACCTTC. Amino acids: CASSLAAAEARGYGYTF.

The gene calls are TRBV5-1 and TRBJ2-3; 8 bases fit TRBD2. The CDR3 has 14 amino acids. J lost 3 bases, V lost 7 bases, and 7 bases had no gene match. Per the germline V gene, CDR1 is SGHRS and CDR2 is YFSETQ. Here the CDR3 DNA reads TGCGCCAGCGGCGGGGGGCGGGGAACAGATACGCAGTATTTT. Translating gives CASGGGRGTDTQYF.

The J gene is TRBJ1-6, the V gene TRBV2; perhaps TRBD1 as D (6 bases). Germline lookup yields CDR1 SNHLY and CDR2 FYNNEI. CDR3 length: 15 amino acids. V gave up 11 bases and J gave up 2 bases, with 16 bases separating them. In DNA form, the CDR3 reads TGTGCCTTCGGACAGTCCCCGACCTATAATTCACCCCTCCACTTT. Translating it yields CAFGQSPTYNSPLHF. The whole variable domain, remainder taken from reference TRBV2 and TRBJ1-6, is EPEVTQTPSHQVTQMGQEVILRCVPISNHLYFYWYRQILGQKVEFLVSFYNNEISEKSEIFDDQFSVERPDGSNFTLKIRSTKLEDSAMYFCAFGQSPTYNSPLHFGNGTRLTVT.

This chain joins TRBV7-2 and TRBJ2-5; 9 bases line up with TRBD2. There are 20 residues in the CDR3. CDR1 and CDR2 (germline): SGHTA, FQGNSA. Germline trimming cut 0 bases from V and 1 base from J; bases unmatched to any gene: 15. CDR3 loop: CASSLAPLGGGGLLQETQYF. Written as DNA, the CDR3 is TGTGCCAGCAGCTTAGCGCCCCTCGGCGGGGGGGGCCTTCTCCAAGAGACCCAGTACTTC.

The CDR3 is CASSRSSGANVLTF. The CDR3 coding sequence is TGTGCCAGCAGCCGGAGCTCTGGGGCCAACGTCCTGACTTTC. The chain employs TRBV7-2 and TRBJ2-6; no definite D call. This CDR3 has 14 residues. The germline gives CDR1 SGHTA, CDR2 FQGNSA. Trimming stripped 5 bases from V and 0 bases from J, with 5 bases between.

CDR3 amino acids: CASSPRGGQPQHF. The DNA of the CDR3 is TGTGCCAGCTCACCACGGGGGGGCCAGCCCCAGCATTTT. The chain uses TRBV18 and TRBJ1-5; possible D gene TRBD1, 6 bases. Trimming took 1 base from V and 7 from J, leaving 8 bases between them. The CDR3 sequence is 13 residues long. Germline values: CDR1 KGHSH, CDR2 LQKENI. The whole variable domain, filled in from reference TRBV18 and TRBJ1-5, reads NAGVMQNPRHLVRRRGQEARLRCSPMKGHSHVYWYRQLPEEGLKFMVYLQKENIIDESGMPKERFSAEFPKEGPSILRIQQVVRGDSAAYFCASSPRGGQPQHFGDGTRLSIL.

This clone has a handful of counts. V gene TRBV4-3 combines with J gene TRBJ1-6; D is perhaps TRBD1 (5 bases). From germline, CDR1 is LGHNA and CDR2 YSLEER. V dropped 4 bases and J dropped 5 bases, with 9 bases sitting between them. CDR3 length: 14 residues. CDR3 sequence: CASSLGHNNSPLHF. The CDR3 DNA reads as TGCGCCAGCAGCCTTGGACACAATAATTCACCCCTCCACTTT.

The chain carries TRBV20-1 and TRBJ1-5; TRBD1 might be the D (6 bases). V shed 3 bases and J shed 0 bases, with 12 bases lying between them. The CDR3 is made up of 15 amino acids. Germline V gene lookup returns CDR1 DFQATT and CDR2 SNEGSKA (reference sequence). CDR3 sequence: CSASEDRTSNQPQHF. The CDR3 bases are TGCAGTGCTAGTGAAGACAGGACTAGCAATCAGCCCCAGCATTTT.

The chain combines TRBV19 with TRBJ2-1; 7 bases are a match to TRBD2. Looked up from germline, CDR1 is LNHDA and CDR2 is SQIVND (reference sequence). V lost 3 bases, J lost 4 bases, and 9 bases stayed unmatched. The CDR3 is 16 amino acids. In DNA form, the CDR3 reads TGTGCCAGTAGTATTTCCAGGACTAGTAGTTACAATGAGCAGTTCTTC. This gives the protein CASSISRTSSYNEQFF.

The chain is built from TRBV19 and TRBJ1-1; D not resolved. V lost 5 bases and J 8 bases, leaving 15 bases between the germline ends. Germline V gene sequence: CDR1 LNHDA, CDR2 SQIVND (reference sequence). This CDR3 contains 13 residues. The CDR3 region is CASSARLEGEAFF. CDR3 bases: TGTGCCAGTAGTGCTCGACTTGAGGGCGAAGCTTTCTTT.

The chain is built from TRBV4-3 and TRBJ1-3; D might be TRBD1 (5 bases). Trimming stripped 3 bases from V and 3 bases from J, with 15 bases between. The CDR3 contains 16 residues. Looked up from germline, CDR1 is LGHNA and CDR2 is YSLEER. CDR3 DNA sequence: TGCGCCAGCAGCCAGGCTACAGGAACCCTTGGAAACACCATATATTTT. Its translation: CASSQATGTLGNTIYF.

This clone occurred many times. The chain carries TRBV7-8 and TRBJ1-4; 9 nucleotides match TRBD1. Germline CDR1 is SGHVS and CDR2 is FQNEAQ. V lost 4 bases, J lost 8 bases, and 5 bases stayed unmatched. The CDR3 consists of 14 residues. The CDR3 here is CASSWTGDSEKLFF. DNA of the CDR3: TGTGCCAGCAGCTGGACAGGGGACAGCGAAAAACTGTTTTTT.

The V call is TRBV19, the J call TRBJ1-5; 8 bases match TRBD1. The V gene end was trimmed by 5 bases and the J gene end by 2 bases; junction bases not matched to a gene: 5. This CDR3 comprises 15 residues. Germline-derived CDR1 and CDR2 are LNHDA and SQIVND (reference sequence). CDR3 sequence reads: CASSFQTGGNQPQHF. The CDR3 nucleotides are TGTGCCAGTAGTTTCCAGACAGGGGGCAATCAGCCCCAGCATTTT.

V and J are TRBV7-2 and TRBJ2-5; the D is unclear. Trimming cost V 4 bases and J 5 bases, with 8 bases left between them. The V gene's germline CDR1 is SGHTA and CDR2 FQGNSA. CDR3 length: 12 residues. The CDR3 nucleotides are TGTGCCAGCAGCTCACTGAAGGAGACCCAGTACTTC. Amino acid sequence: CASSSLKETQYF. The full variable domain, rest sourced from reference TRBV7-2 and TRBJ2-5, is GAGVSQSPSNKVTEKGKDVELRCDPISGHTALYWYRQSLGQGLEFLIYFQGNSAPDKSGLPSDRFSAERTGGSVSTLTIQRTQQEDSAVYLCASSSLKETQYFGPGTRLLVL.

The rearrangement joins TRBV7-9 to TRBJ1-1; D may be TRBD1 (5 bases). This CDR3 spans 14 amino acids. Trimming shortened V by 7 bases and J by 2 bases, and 14 bases separated the two germline ends. CDR1 and CDR2 from the germline V gene are SEHNR and FQNEAQ (reference sequence). CDR3 sequence: CASTSGGRNTEAFF. The DNA of the CDR3 is TGTGCCAGCACCTCGGGGGGTAGAAACACTGAAGCTTTCTTT.

The chain recombines TRBV10-3 with TRBJ2-3, with TRBD1 identical over 8 bases. Germline loops: CDR1 ENHRY, CDR2 SYGVKD. The trim removed 6 bases at V and 0 bases at J, leaving 8 bases unmatched. The CDR3 contains 16 residues. CDR3 sequence reads: CAISLSGGGSTDTQYF. The CDR3 nucleotides read TGTGCCATCAGCCTTTCAGGGGGCGGGAGCACAGATACGCAGTATTTT.

This chain connects TRBV6-4 to TRBJ1-2, with unresolved D. V gave up 7 bases and J gave up 1 base, with 10 bases separating them. CDR3 length: 13 amino acids. CDR1 MRHNA and CDR2 SNTAGT come from the germline V gene. Here the CDR3 reads CASKAGFNYGYTF. CDR3 in DNA: TGTGCCAGCAAGGCGGGTTTTAACTATGGCTACACCTTC.

CDR3 loop: CATHVGQGVGNTIYF. Here the CDR3 DNA reads TGTGCCACCCACGTGGGGCAGGGGGTCGGAAACACCATATATTTT. This chain joins TRBV2 and TRBJ1-3; 7 nucleotides line up with TRBD1. There are 15 residues in the CDR3. Germline CDR1 SNHLY, CDR2 FYNNEI. The V and J ends lost 10 bases and 4 bases, in that order; junction bases with no gene match: 13.

CDR3 sequence: CSVEDQSVGATYEQYF. CDR3 sequence (DNA): TGCAGCGTTGAAGATCAGTCGGTGGGGGCAACCTACGAGCAGTACTTC. This chain uses TRBV29-1 with TRBJ2-7, with D tentatively TRBD1 (6 bases). This CDR3 is built from 16 residues. Trimming stripped 0 bases from V and 2 bases from J, with 17 bases between. The germline CDR1 and CDR2 sequences are SQVTM and ANQGSEA.

This chain connects TRBV28 to TRBJ2-5; 8 bases are shared with TRBD2. CDR1 is MDHEN and CDR2 is SYDVKM in the germline V gene. The length of the CDR3 is 15 residues. The J segment lost 2 bases and the V segment lost 4 bases, leaving 6 bases of the junction unmatched. This CDR3 reads CASSSPPGGQETQYF. The CDR3 nucleotides read TGTGCCAGCAGTTCCCCCCCGGGGGGGCAAGAGACCCAGTACTTC.

This clone was observed a few times. The junction departs from the called germline gene at one end, perhaps through a read error. The chain is built from TRBV7-7 and TRBJ2-5, with unresolved D. The CDR3 runs to 14 residues. CDR1 and CDR2 from the germline V gene are SSHAT and FNYEAQ (reference sequence). The CDR3 DNA is TGTGCTAGCAGCTTAATGATGACAAGCGAGACCCAGTACTTC. Its protein is CASSLMMTSETQYF.

The chain employs TRBV5-1 and TRBJ2-1; D is perhaps TRBD2 (6 bases). Trimming cost V 7 bases and J 10 bases, with 15 bases left between them. The CDR3 sequence is 12 residues long. Germline loops: CDR1 SGHRS, CDR2 YFSETQ. CDR3 loop: CASEPESGEQFF. In DNA form, the CDR3 reads TGCGCCAGCGAGCCGGAAAGCGGGGAGCAGTTCTTC.

The V call is TRBV7-2, the J call TRBJ2-7; D perhaps matches TRBD2 (5 bases). This CDR3 has 15 residues. Germline CDR1 and CDR2: SGHTA and FQGNSA. Trimming took off 0 bases at V and 0 bases at J, with 9 bases between the two ends. In nucleotides, the CDR3 is TGTGCCAGCAGCTTAGCAGGCGGAGGCTCCTACGAGCAGTACTTC. It translates to CASSLAGGGSYEQYF.

This chain connects TRBV11-2 to TRBJ2-2; 8 bases map to TRBD1. Germline CDR1 and CDR2: SGHAT and FQNNGV. This CDR3 spans 16 amino acids. Germline trimming cut 4 bases from V and 3 bases from J; bases unmatched to any gene: 7. CDR3 in amino acids: CASSSYRGWDTGELFF. CDR3 nucleotide sequence: TGTGCCAGCAGCTCTTACAGGGGGTGGGACACCGGGGAGCTGTTTTTT.